This T cell receptor (beta chain) was sequenced for a study of shared clonotypes between healthy human individuals. Of note for this clone: Its antigen is not known.

Repertoires were generated with immunoSEQ multiplex PCR, while TCRdb's copy carries only in-frame clones and drops some. The profile shows around 1,100,000 clones, around three quarters of them singletons. Study results and caveats: There were few donors, and this limited the genetic and exposure-history diversity represented. Large sequencing depth failed to make sorted-subset sequencing complete, rarefaction showed.

V was pared by 0 bases and J by 4 bases, with 6 bases of the junction left unmatched. Germline V lookup: CDR1 SGDLS, CDR2 YYNGEE. This CDR3 comprises 16 residues. This chain links TRBV9 with TRBJ2-2; 7 bases are shared with TRBD2. Sample: memory CD4+ T cells from PBMCs. The subset: CD45RA-negative fraction. This receptor was identified in a man aged 18 to 29 in good health. Some clones in this sample may be carry-over from other donors' samples. The CDR3 reads CASSVESGTPTGELFF. For the CDR3, the DNA is TGTGCCAGCAGCGTAGAAAGCGGGACTCCCACCGGGGAGCTGTTTTTT.